A single sample gave rise to the 8 T cell receptor beta chains below, sequenced in a study of cytomegalovirus exposure and HLA in healthy donors. Amplification used 60 Vbeta primers and 13 Jbeta primers. Assay: immunoSEQ multiplex PCR; the TCRdb copy retains only in-frame clones and omits some. The sample holds about 120,000 clones; 77% are singletons and the top ten take roughly 3.5%. The sample was PBMCs. Receptor source: a human donor in good health.

V gene TRBV30 combines with J gene TRBJ1-6; perhaps TRBD1 as D (5 bases). V lost 1 base to trimming and J lost 3 bases, with 7 bases between them. Germline V gene data show CDR1 as GTSNPN and CDR2 as SVGIG (reference sequence). The CDR3 contains 14 residues. The CDR3 reads CAWSGRDYNSPLHF. Written as DNA, the CDR3 is TGTGCCTGGAGTGGCAGGGACTATAATTCACCCCTCCACTTT.

On this clone itself: This same CDR3 is encoded by further DNA sequences in the sample. This chain links TRBV27 with TRBJ2-3; the match to TRBD2 covers 7 bases. V was pared by 4 bases and J by 4 bases, with 8 bases of the junction left unmatched. The germline gives CDR1 MNHEY, CDR2 SMNVEV (reference sequence). The CDR3 has 15 amino acids. The DNA of the CDR3 is TGTGCCAGCAGTTGGGGGGAGGGCCTTGCAGATACGCAGTATTTT. The encoded protein is CASSWGEGLADTQYF.

This clone turned up a few times. This chain uses TRBV19 with TRBJ2-3; D is undetermined. V lost 5 bases and J lost 1, with 16 bases in between. Germline V lookup: CDR1 LNHDA, CDR2 SQIVND (reference sequence). This CDR3 contains 16 residues. The CDR3 coding sequence is TGTGCCAGTAGTGTGGTGGGCTCCCAACGCACAGATACGCAGTATTTT. Encoded protein: CASSVVGSQRTDTQYF.

The chain combines TRBV9 with TRBJ2-1, with 10 bases lining up with TRBD1. Unmatched junction bases numbered 18, after V lost 8 bases and J lost 7 bases. The CDR3 spans 17 residues. Looked up from germline, CDR1 is SGDLS and CDR2 is YYNGEE. The CDR3 region has the DNA TGTGCCAGAAGACAGGGGGCGCCCCCAGTTGCGTGTAATGAGCAGTTCTTC. It codes for CARRQGAPPVACNEQFF.

The chain couples TRBV6-6 to TRBJ2-3; no clear D. CDR3 length: 13 residues. Germline V CDR1 and CDR2: MNHNY, SVGAGI (reference sequence). Deletions cut 0 bases from V and 2 bases from J, with 3 bases between. The CDR3 loop reads CASSYSYTDTQYF. The DNA of the CDR3 is TGTGCCAGCAGTTACTCCTACACAGATACGCAGTATTTT.

The chain carries TRBV18 and TRBJ2-5; 9 bases fit TRBD1. TRBJ2-7 explains the end of the DNA better; the J call may be wrong. Germline CDR1 KGHSH, CDR2 LQKENI. This CDR3 is 14 amino acids long. CDR3 protein: CASSPGQGSYEQYF. The CDR3 DNA follows: TGTGCCAGCTCACCAGGACAGGGGTCCTACGAGCAGTACTTC.

The genes are TRBV30 and TRBJ2-7; 8 positions match TRBD1. Germline V gene lookup returns CDR1 GTSNPN and CDR2 SVGIG (reference sequence). V trimming: 3 bases; J trimming: 1 base; junction bases outside the gene matches: 8. The CDR3 has 15 amino acids. The CDR3 sequence: CAWSPGGLLSYEQYF. Here the CDR3 DNA reads TGTGCCTGGAGCCCAGGGGGCCTGCTGTCCTACGAGCAGTACTTC.

The sample holds one count of this clone. CDR3 DNA: TGTGCCAGCAGCACTCGCCAGGGCTTGAACACTGAAGCTTTCTTT. Amino acid sequence: CASSTRQGLNTEAFF. The chain joins TRBV7-9 to TRBJ1-1, with a tentative D call TRBD1 (5 bases). V dropped 5 bases and J dropped 0 bases, with 13 bases sitting between them. Germline loops: CDR1 SEHNR, CDR2 FQNEAQ (reference sequence). This CDR3 has 15 amino acids.